Listed below are T cell receptor beta chains from one sample, sequenced in a study of persistence of HIV-infected CD4 T cells. These receptors are not linked to any known antigen. Only in-frame clones appear in the TCRdb table, and some are missing; sequencing was by immunoSEQ multiplex PCR. Here the sample spans 30,000 or so clones, 82% being singletons. Specimen: CD4+ T cells sorted from PBMCs after approximately 19-hour stimulation, collected from a patient who received antiretroviral therapy. These receptors all stem from an adult woman with HIV who was CMV-seropositive. Both conserved end residues are part of each CDR3. D genes are given only for firm matches. Size tells how often a clone was seen (once, few, many) or the class of an expanded clone, and some rows leave it out.

d_call: -
j_call: TRBJ1-6
clone_size: -
v_call: TRBV19
cdr3_nt: TGTGCCAGTAGTACAGGAGCTCTTCATAATTCACCCCTCCACTTT
cdr3_aa: CASSTGALHNSPLHF

d_call: TRBD1
j_call: TRBJ1-5
clone_size: -
v_call: TRBV5-8
cdr3_nt: TGTGCCAGCAGCTTGAACTGGGGGACAGGACATAGCAATCAGCCCCAGCATTTT
cdr3_aa: CASSLNWGTGHSNQPQHF

d_call: TRBD1
j_call: TRBJ1-6
clone_size: -
v_call: TRBV6-5
cdr3_nt: TGTGCCAGCAGACGGGACAGGGGCTTGCCCCTCCACTTT
cdr3_aa: CASRRDRGLPLHF

d_call: TRBD1
j_call: TRBJ1-1
clone_size: few
v_call: TRBV30
cdr3_nt: TGTGCCTGGGACAAACGGGACAGGGTTTATATCGAAGCTTTCTTT
cdr3_aa: CAWDKRDRVYIEAFF

d_call: -
j_call: TRBJ2-6
clone_size: -
v_call: TRBV18
cdr3_nt: TGTGCCAGCTCACCCTCACTACTGCGAGGGGCTGGGGCCAACGTCCTGACTTTC
cdr3_aa: CASSPSLLRGAGANVLTF

d_call: -
j_call: TRBJ1-2
clone_size: -
v_call: TRBV24-1
cdr3_nt: TGTGCCACCGGTTCCAGGGATGGCTACACCTTC
cdr3_aa: CATGSRDGYTF

d_call: TRBD2
j_call: TRBJ2-1
clone_size: -
v_call: TRBV4-2
cdr3_nt: TGTGCCAGCAGCCACTCCCTCACAGGGGGACTAGCGGGAGGCCTTTACAATGAGCAGTTCTTC
cdr3_aa: CASSHSLTGGLAGGLYNEQFF

d_call: -
j_call: TRBJ1-2
clone_size: -
v_call: TRBV28
cdr3_nt: TGTGCCAGCAGTTTATCATGGGCGAGTAGCTATGGCTACACCTTC
cdr3_aa: CASSLSWASSYGYTF

d_call: -
j_call: TRBJ2-2
clone_size: few
v_call: TRBV6-2/TRBV6-3
cdr3_nt: TGTGCCAGCAGCCACCCGACAGCCTCAGGCCCCGGGGAGCTGTTTTTT
cdr3_aa: CASSHPTASGPGELFF

d_call: -
j_call: TRBJ1-6
clone_size: -
v_call: TRBV18
cdr3_nt: TGTGCCAGCTCACCACAGGCGGATACCTATAATTCACCCCTCCACTTT
cdr3_aa: CASSPQADTYNSPLHF

d_call: -
j_call: TRBJ1-2
clone_size: -
v_call: TRBV12-3/TRBV12-4
cdr3_nt: TGTGCCAGCAGTTCGTATAGGACGCGTGGCTACACCTTC
cdr3_aa: CASSSYRTRGYTF

d_call: -
j_call: TRBJ2-1
clone_size: -
v_call: TRBV19
cdr3_nt: TGTGCCAGTAGGTTCAGGGGAGAGAACATAGGGGAGCAGTTCTTC
cdr3_aa: CASRFRGENIGEQFF

d_call: TRBD1
j_call: TRBJ1-2
clone_size: -
v_call: TRBV3-1/TRBV3-2
cdr3_nt: TGTGCCAGCAGCTTGGGACAGGGGTGGGGCTACACCTTC
cdr3_aa: CASSLGQGWGYTF

d_call: -
j_call: TRBJ2-1
clone_size: -
v_call: TRBV15
cdr3_nt: TGTGCCACCAGCCGCCCGGGGTATGAGCAGTTCTTC
cdr3_aa: CATSRPGYEQFF

d_call: -
j_call: TRBJ2-2
clone_size: once
v_call: TRBV9
cdr3_nt: TGTGCCAGCAGCGTAGGGGAGCGGACTCCCTGGGGGGAGCTGTTTTTT
cdr3_aa: CASSVGERTPWGELFF

d_call: -
j_call: TRBJ1-2
clone_size: -
v_call: TRBV3-1/TRBV3-2
cdr3_nt: TGTGCCAGCAGCAATCGGGACGGTGGGAATGGCTACACCTTC
cdr3_aa: CASSNRDGGNGYTF

d_call: -
j_call: TRBJ1-1
clone_size: -
v_call: TRBV11-3
cdr3_nt: TGTGCCAGCAGCATACAAGGGGACACTGAAGCTTTCTTT
cdr3_aa: CASSIQGDTEAFF

d_call: -
j_call: TRBJ1-1
clone_size: -
v_call: TRBV3-1/TRBV3-2
cdr3_nt: TGTGCCAGCAGCCACATCACTTACACTGAAGCTTTCTTT
cdr3_aa: CASSHITYTEAFF

d_call: -
j_call: TRBJ2-2
clone_size: -
v_call: TRBV30
cdr3_nt: TGTGCCTGGAGCAAACAGGGAAGGGGCGGGGAGCTGTTTTTT
cdr3_aa: CAWSKQGRGGELFF

d_call: -
j_call: TRBJ2-7
clone_size: once
v_call: TRBV3-1/TRBV3-2
cdr3_nt: TGTGCCAGCAGCCTCCGGGAGTCCTACGAGCAGTACTTC
cdr3_aa: CASSLRESYEQYF

d_call: -
j_call: TRBJ1-6
clone_size: -
v_call: TRBV7-2
cdr3_nt: TGTGCCAGCAGCTTAACACTCGGGACACAATCACCCCTCCACTTT
cdr3_aa: CASSLTLGTQSPLHF

d_call: TRBD1
j_call: TRBJ1-2
clone_size: -
v_call: TRBV3-1/TRBV3-2
cdr3_nt: TGTGCCAGCAGCCGGGGACAGGCGGATGGCTACACCTTC
cdr3_aa: CASSRGQADGYTF

d_call: -
j_call: TRBJ1-4
clone_size: medium-sized
v_call: TRBV18
cdr3_nt: TGTGCCAGCTCGAGGGAGTATAATGAAAAACTGTTTTTT
cdr3_aa: CASSREYNEKLFF

d_call: TRBD2
j_call: TRBJ2-4
clone_size: -
v_call: TRBV7-9
cdr3_nt: TGTGCCAGCAGTCCGCCGGGACTAGTGGACATTCAGTACTTC
cdr3_aa: CASSPPGLVDIQYF

d_call: TRBD1
j_call: TRBJ1-6
clone_size: -
v_call: TRBV3-1/TRBV3-2
cdr3_nt: TGTGCCAGCAGCCAAGGGGGAACAGGGGGCTCACCCCTCCACTTT
cdr3_aa: CASSQGGTGGSPLHF

d_call: -
j_call: TRBJ2-7
clone_size: -
v_call: TRBV19
cdr3_nt: TGTGCCAGTAGTATGGTAAGGGTACCCTACGAGCAGTACTTC
cdr3_aa: CASSMVRVPYEQYF

d_call: -
j_call: TRBJ1-6
clone_size: -
v_call: TRBV4-1
cdr3_nt: TGCGCCAGCAGCCAAGAGGTTACAGGGATTCGGTATAATTCACCCCTCCACTTT
cdr3_aa: CASSQEVTGIRYNSPLHF

d_call: -
j_call: TRBJ2-7
clone_size: -
v_call: TRBV6-2/TRBV6-3
cdr3_nt: TGTGCCAGCAGCTGGACCAGGAACGAGCAGTACTTC
cdr3_aa: CASSWTRNEQYF

d_call: -
j_call: TRBJ2-1
clone_size: -
v_call: TRBV6-5
cdr3_nt: TGTGCCAGCAGCCACGGGATCTCTCCCAATGAGCAGTTCTTC
cdr3_aa: CASSHGISPNEQFF

d_call: -
j_call: TRBJ1-5
clone_size: -
v_call: TRBV5-5
cdr3_nt: TGTGCCAGCAGCTTGGATACGGGGGGATATCAGCCCCAGCATTTT
cdr3_aa: CASSLDTGGYQPQHF

d_call: TRBD2
j_call: TRBJ2-1
clone_size: -
v_call: TRBV3-1/TRBV3-2
cdr3_nt: TGTGCCAGCAGCCAAGTCCCTCCGGGACTAGCGGGGCCGAGCTCCTACAATGAGCAGTTCTTC
cdr3_aa: CASSQVPPGLAGPSSYNEQFF